Given below is one T cell receptor (beta chain) in context. A few counts support this clonotype. Its antigen has not been determined. No clone much larger than this one lies a single base away; base qualities are absent. The sample belongs to a study of CD8 T cells in ankylosing spondylitis (dated by TCRdb to about 2017). Regarding the research as a whole: To find TCR variants linked to disease, the study profiled T cell receptor beta repertoires in ankylosing spondylitis patients and healthy donors. The whole study cohort included 95 to 130 healthy donors and 20 to 30 ankylosing spondylitis patients. Peripheral blood was sampled, and synovial fluid was also collected from ankylosing spondylitis patients.

This sample was sequenced with an Illumina HiSeq 2500. Quantitative 5'-RACE with molecular barcodes was the method used to prepare the TCR beta libraries. Regarding the original processing steps: Disease-linked TCR variants were identified with a new computational method built on a probabilistic model of VDJ rearrangement. TCRdb itself trimmed the public reads at Q25 with fastp, ran MiXCR and retained productive beta chains. Each record represents a unique CDR3 protein, reported with the most common genes and DNA among its rows. Clone size and V and J calls follow TCRdb, not the original study. Across this sample there are about 390,000 distinct CDR3 sequences, with under 25% seen only once. Of the sample, roughly 16% falls within the top ten clones. Results and caveats for the whole study, not just this receptor: Some of the motif variants had been reported before in the synovial fluid and blood of reactive arthritis patients, a finding that suggests common disease-initiation mechanisms. Blood from ankylosing spondylitis patients appeared to be characterized by a TCR beta motif made up of seven or eight highly homologous amino acid variants. The disease-linked clones were reported as significantly enriched in matched synovial fluid samples from ankylosing spondylitis patients. In peripheral blood, the disease-linked clones were found at relatively low frequencies and had a CD8+ phenotype.

CDR3 length: 15 amino acids, cysteine to phenylalanine. Left in the record is the CDR3 DNA by itself, 45 bases read in frame from the first base. CDR1 and CDR2 (KGHSH, LQKENI) derive from the germline V gene. Compared with germline, V lacks 3 bases and J lacks 0 bases; bases without a gene match: 1. The chain is encoded by TRBV18 joined to TRBJ1-4; 7 middle bases align to TRBD1. The receptor's source is a male donor with ankylosing spondylitis. Sequencing used blood, either unsorted or a sorted T cell fraction (not recorded which). CDR3 sequence: CASSPDRATNEKLFF. The DNA is as follows: TGTGCCAGCTCACCCGACAGGGCAACTAATGAAAAACTGTTTTTT.